This T cell receptor beta chain was profiled in a study of blood T cell repertoires in COVID-19. Across the study: The samples span acute and convalescent COVID-19 from the United States, Italy and Spain.

This CDR3 is built from 16 residues. V shed 7 bases and J 5 bases; nucleotides not matched to a gene: 10. The germline CDR1 and CDR2 sequences are MGHRA and YSYEKL. Donors were grouped by their self-reported clinical history. Sequencing used immunoSEQ multiplex PCR; TCRdb keeps in-frame clones, though not all of them. The sample shows fewer than 200,000 clones, about 72% of them seen only once. The clonotype was recovered from a woman aged 50 to 65 who had recovered from COVID-19. Sample: PBMCs or T cells enriched from blood (not recorded which). The chain joins TRBV4-1 to TRBJ1-6, with 8 bases that match TRBD1. CDR3 residues: CASIPVPGQDNSPLHF. CDR3 nucleotide sequence: TGCGCCAGCATCCCAGTCCCGGGACAGGATAATTCACCCCTCCACTTT.